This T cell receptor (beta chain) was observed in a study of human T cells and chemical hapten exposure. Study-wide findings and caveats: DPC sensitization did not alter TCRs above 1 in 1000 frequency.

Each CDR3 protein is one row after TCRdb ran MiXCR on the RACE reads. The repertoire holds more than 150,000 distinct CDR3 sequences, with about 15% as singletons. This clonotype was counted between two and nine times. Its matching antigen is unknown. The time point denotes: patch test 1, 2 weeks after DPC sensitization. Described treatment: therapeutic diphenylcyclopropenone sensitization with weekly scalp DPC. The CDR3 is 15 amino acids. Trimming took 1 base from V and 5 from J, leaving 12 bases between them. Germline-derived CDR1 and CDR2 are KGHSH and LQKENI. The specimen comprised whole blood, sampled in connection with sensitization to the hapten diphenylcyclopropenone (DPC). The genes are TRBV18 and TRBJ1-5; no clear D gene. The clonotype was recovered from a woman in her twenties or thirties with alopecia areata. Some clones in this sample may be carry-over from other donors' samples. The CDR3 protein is CASSPQGVADQPQHF. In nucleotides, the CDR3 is TGTGCCAGCTCACCACAGGGTGTCGCGGATCAGCCCCAGCATTTT.